The T cell receptor beta chain described here comes from a study of blood T cell repertoires in COVID-19. Study overall: The origin of the acute and convalescent COVID-19 samples was the United States, Italy and Spain. Sample material is recorded as cDNA or gDNA derived from T cells, B-cell-depleted T cells, or PBMCs.

In the original workflow: Counts of nucleated cells, estimated from reference gene primer amplification, were obtained. Clones were sequenced by immunoSEQ multiplex PCR, and TCRdb holds only the in-frame ones, with some missing. That table gives V, J and clone size, and the DNA gave D and trimming. The data show 650,000 to 800,000 clones, around 90% seen once. This CDR3 is 12 amino acids long. The V end was cut by 5 bases, the J end by 6 bases, with 11 bases between. In germline, CDR1 is MDHEN, CDR2 SYDVKM. The genes are TRBV28 and TRBJ2-7, with a tentative D call TRBD2 (5 bases). The TCR comes from a woman under 30 with acute or convalescent COVID-19. Specimen: peripheral blood. CDR3 in amino acids: CASSRGRSEQYF. CDR3 coding DNA: TGTGCCAGCAGTCGCGGGCGATCCGAGCAGTACTTC.